These 17 T cell receptor beta chains were sequenced from one sample in a study of OX40 agonist ivuxolimab in advanced cancers. The protocol was immunoSEQ multiplex PCR, while the TCRdb copy is restricted to in-frame clones and leaves out a portion. The table has tens of thousands of clones, nearly 90% seen once; the top ten hold approximately 0.26%. The sequencing here drew on CD4+ or CD8+ T cells sorted from blood, taken in a trial of the OX40 agonist ivuxolimab. These receptors originate from an adult with an advanced solid tumor such as melanoma, head and neck, liver or kidney cancer.

The gene calls are TRBV27 and TRBJ2-7, with D unclear. CDR1 MNHEY and CDR2 SMNVEV come from the germline V gene (reference sequence). The CDR3 sequence is 13 residues long. Trimming took 2 bases from V and 7 from J, leaving 12 bases between them. The CDR3 region is CASSLVRAAEQYF. In nucleotides, the CDR3 is TGTGCCAGCAGTTTAGTAAGAGCCGCGGAGCAGTACTTC.

V gene TRBV4-1 combines with J gene TRBJ1-1; perhaps TRBD1 as D (5 bases). There are 16 residues in the CDR3. Deletions cut 0 bases from V and 0 bases from J, with 11 bases between. The germline V gene encodes CDR1 MGHRA and CDR2 YSYEKL. The CDR3 region has the DNA TGCGCCAGCAGCCAAGACAGGGACCGACTGAACACTGAAGCTTTCTTT. Its translation: CASSQDRDRLNTEAFF.

Concerning this clone itself: At the DNA level, this CDR3 is encoded by other sequences in the same sample as well. The chain couples TRBV5-1 to TRBJ2-1, with D unclear. The length of the CDR3 is 11 residues. In germline, CDR1 is SGHRS, CDR2 YFSETQ. Trimming removed 0 bases at V and 7 bases at J, with 2 bases between. This CDR3 reads CASSLDNEQFF. The CDR3 DNA reads TGCGCCAGCAGCTTGGATAATGAGCAGTTCTTC.

This chain joins TRBV4-2 and TRBJ1-5; 8 positions agree with TRBD1. The CDR3 has 15 amino acids. Germline CDR1 and CDR2: LGHNA and YNFKEQ. The V gene end was trimmed by 4 bases and the J gene end by 7 bases; junction bases not matched to a gene: 9. CDR3 bases: TGTGCCAGCAGCCCCGGGACAGGTATGGGACAGCCCCAGCATTTT. Residues: CASSPGTGMGQPQHF.

The chain carries TRBV7-8 and TRBJ2-3; a possible D gene is TRBD1 (5 bases). The V gene lost 1 base and the J gene lost 0 bases, with 17 bases spanning the gap. CDR3 length: 18 amino acids. Germline V gene lookup returns CDR1 SGHVS and CDR2 FQNEAQ. The DNA for the CDR3 is TGTGCCAGCAGCTTAGACAGGTTCCCGTCTTTTAGCACAGATACGCAGTATTTT. As protein: CASSLDRFPSFSTDTQYF.

As to this clone: Since the CDR3 does not end with the conserved phenylalanine or tryptophan, this likely comes from a read error. The DNA is left out, because the CDR3 cannot be placed on it with certainty; the CDR3 is given as TCRdb lists it. The genes are TRBV7-6 and TRBJ2-3; the D segment call TRBD2 is taken from the table without a DNA check. From its first to its last residue, the CDR3 has 13 amino acids. The germline V gene encodes CDR1 SGHVS and CDR2 FNYEAQ. This CDR3 is CASSLAEGMPLDL.

V usage is TRBV5-1 and J usage is TRBJ2-5; D may match TRBD1 or TRBD2 (5 bases each). V lost 3 bases, J lost 3 bases, and 21 bases lay in between. The CDR3 contains 17 residues. Germline CDR1 reads SGHRS; CDR2 reads YFSETQ. In DNA, the CDR3 is TGCGCCAGCAGCTCCTCCGGGGCCGGGGTTCGGAAAGAGACCCAGTACTTC. Protein sequence: CASSSSGAGVRKETQYF.

The V gene is TRBV29-1, the J gene TRBJ2-3, with D perhaps matching TRBD1 or TRBD2 (6 bases each). Trimming stripped 5 bases from V and 14 bases from J, with 20 bases between. Germline V gene sequence: CDR1 SQVTM, CDR2 ANQGSEA. The CDR3 has 12 amino acids. CDR3 DNA sequence: TGCAGCGTTTCACGACAGGCGGGGAGTGCGTATTTT. Translation gives CSVSRQAGSAYF.

This sequence joins TRBV7-2 and TRBJ2-7; 10 bases map to TRBD1. Losses at the gene ends were 4 bases for V and 5 bases for J; bases not matched to a gene: 5. CDR1 and CDR2 (germline): SGHTA, FQGNSA. The CDR3 extends over 14 amino acids. In nucleotides, the CDR3 is TGTGCCAGCAGCTCGAGGGGACAGGGGAACGAGCAGTACTTC. Its protein is CASSSRGQGNEQYF.

This clone appeared a single time. This chain uses TRBV7-8 with TRBJ1-1; D is undetermined. V was clipped by 5 bases and J by 7 bases, with 11 bases between them. The CDR3 consists of 12 residues. From germline, CDR1 is SGHVS and CDR2 FQNEAQ. CDR3 DNA: TGTGCCAGCAGCGACTTCCCAGATGAAGCTTTCTTT. This sequence encodes CASSDFPDEAFF. Full variable domain (missing parts from reference TRBV7-8 and TRBJ1-1): GAGVSQSPRYKVAKRGQDVALRCDPISGHVSLFWYQQALGQGPEFLTYFQNEAQLDKSGLPSDRFFAERPEGSVSTLKIQRTQQEDSAVYLCASSDFPDEAFFGQGTRLTVV.

The rearrangement joins TRBV7-8 to TRBJ2-6, with D possibly matching TRBD1 (5 bases). Between the trimmed V and J ends, which lost 5 bases and 0 bases, there was a span of 11 bases. The CDR3 covers 16 residues. Germline V lookup: CDR1 SGHVS, CDR2 FQNEAQ. CDR3 region: CASSLVQGSGANVLTF. CDR3 sequence (DNA): TGTGCCAGCAGCCTGGTTCAGGGCTCTGGGGCCAACGTCCTGACTTTC.

The chain couples TRBV6-5 to TRBJ1-6, with D unclear. CDR3 length equals 15 residues. Deletions cut 2 bases from V and 5 bases from J, with 10 bases between. From germline, CDR1 is MNHEY and CDR2 SVGAGI. The CDR3 loop reads CASSYERNHNSPLHF. The CDR3 DNA is TGTGCCAGCAGTTACGAGCGGAATCATAATTCACCCCTCCACTTT.

The J gene is TRBJ1-2, the V gene TRBV6-5; 7 nucleotides agree with TRBD1. Trimming cost V 4 bases and J 7 bases; bases outside gene matches: 3. The CDR3 runs 12 residues. Per the germline V gene, CDR1 is MNHEY and CDR2 is SVGAGI. The DNA for the CDR3 is TGTGCCAGCAGTTGGGCAGGGGGTGGCTACACCTTC. It encodes CASSWAGGGYTF.

The chain has TRBV18 and TRBJ1-2, with 9 positions matching TRBD1. Germline V lookup: CDR1 KGHSH, CDR2 LQKENI. CDR3 length: 14 amino acids. V gave up 5 bases and J gave up 5 bases; unmatched junction bases: 6. The CDR3 region is CASSGDRVGYGYTF. The CDR3 nucleotides are TGTGCCAGCTCAGGGGACAGGGTCGGGTATGGCTACACCTTC.

The rearrangement joins TRBV5-4 to TRBJ1-6; possibly TRBD1 for D (5 bases). The CDR3 is made up of 17 amino acids. Germline CDR1 and CDR2: SGHNT and YYREEE (reference sequence). Trimming removed 1 base from V and 3 bases from J, with 14 bases in between. CDR3 sequence reads: CASSLTYGGNYNSPLHF. DNA for the CDR3: TGTGCCAGCAGCTTGACCTACGGGGGGAACTATAATTCACCCCTCCACTTT.

The V and J genes are TRBV29-1 and TRBJ2-3, with D possibly being TRBD2 (6 bases). Germline V gene sequence: CDR1 SQVTM, CDR2 ANQGSEA. Trimming removed 6 bases at V and 6 bases at J, with 13 bases between. This CDR3 spans 12 amino acids. CDR3: CSVAEGLDTQYF. The CDR3 DNA follows: TGCAGCGTGGCGGAGGGTTTGGATACGCAGTATTTT.

The V gene is TRBV7-3, the J gene TRBJ2-1; 11 bases align to TRBD2. CDR1 is SGHTA and CDR2 is FQGTGA in the germline V gene. Germline trimming cut 2 bases from V and 7 bases from J; bases unmatched to any gene: 4. This CDR3 contains 15 residues. The CDR3 here is CASSLLAGGGNEQFF. In DNA form, the CDR3 reads TGTGCCAGCAGCTTACTAGCGGGGGGCGGAAATGAGCAGTTCTTC.